Sequencing of this TCR beta chain was carried out in a study of shared clonotypes between healthy human individuals. Study summary: Three CD4 naive, three CD4 memory, two CD8 naive and one CD8 memory plate were used per donor.

This clone was detected ten times or more. Per the study methods: Without quality scores, immunoSEQ junctional reads could not be filtered like full-length reads. Generated by immunoSEQ multiplex PCR, the TCRdb table keeps only in-frame clones and is missing some. Clone size and the V and J calls come from that table; the DNA yielded D and trimming. This table has about 960,000 clones, approximately 80% appearing once. The CDR3 spans 18 residues. The sequenced sample consisted of memory CD4+ T cells sorted from blood. Subset in this sample: CD45RA-negative fraction. The chain joins TRBV12-2 to TRBJ2-7; TRBD1 is taken as the D call from the table, unchecked against the DNA. TRBV12-2 is recorded as a pseudogene. The sequence was obtained from a man aged 18 to 30 in good health. CDR3: CASRLARELGQYSYEQYF. CDR3 DNA sequence: TGTGCAAGTCGCTTAGCGCGGGAATTGGGACAGTATTCCTACGAGCAGTACTTC.